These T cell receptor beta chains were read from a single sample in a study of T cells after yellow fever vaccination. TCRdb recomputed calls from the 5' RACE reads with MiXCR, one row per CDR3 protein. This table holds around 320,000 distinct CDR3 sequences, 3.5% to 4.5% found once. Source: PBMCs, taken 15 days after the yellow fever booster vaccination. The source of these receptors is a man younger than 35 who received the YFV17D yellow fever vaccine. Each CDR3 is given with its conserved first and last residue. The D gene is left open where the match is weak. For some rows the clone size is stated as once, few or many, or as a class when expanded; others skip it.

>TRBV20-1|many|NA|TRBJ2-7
CSVSASAGALGEQYF
TGCAGTGTTTCCGCCTCGGCGGGGGCTCTGGGTGAGCAGTACTTC
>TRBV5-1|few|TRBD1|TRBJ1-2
CASSLAQGAQYGYTF
TGCGCCAGCAGCTTGGCCCAGGGGGCGCAATATGGCTACACCTTC
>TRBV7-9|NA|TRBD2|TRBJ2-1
CASSLVLAGVDEQFF
TGTGCCAGCAGCTTAGTCCTAGCGGGGGTGGATGAGCAGTTCTTC
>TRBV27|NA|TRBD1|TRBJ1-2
CATSRGFGYGYTF
TGTGCCACCTCCAGGGGGTTTGGCTATGGCTACACCTTC
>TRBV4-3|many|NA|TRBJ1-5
CASSQEAGYSNQPQHF
TGCGCCAGCAGCCAAGAGGCGGGCTACAGCAATCAGCCCCAGCATTTT
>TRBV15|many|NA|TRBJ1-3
CATSSPGAGNTIYF
TGTGCCACCAGTTCCCCAGGGGCTGGAAACACCATATATTTT
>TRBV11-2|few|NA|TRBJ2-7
CASSLDLHSQPGGEQYF
TGTGCCAGCAGCTTAGATCTTCATTCCCAACCTGGGGGCGAGCAGTACTTC
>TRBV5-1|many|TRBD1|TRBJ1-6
CASRPLQGQGSPLHF
TGCGCCAGCAGGCCTTTACAGGGGCAGGGTTCACCCCTCCACTTT
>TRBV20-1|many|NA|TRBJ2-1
CSARVPGTYNEQFF
TGCAGTGCTAGAGTGCCGGGGACCTACAATGAGCAGTTCTTC
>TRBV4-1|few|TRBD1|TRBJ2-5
CASSHRGGTGERETQYF
TGCGCCAGCAGCCATCGAGGAGGGACAGGGGAGAGAGAGACCCAGTACTTC
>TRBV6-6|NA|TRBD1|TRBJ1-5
CASSKNMGSGGDYNQPQHF
TGTGCCAGCAGTAAGAATATGGGGTCAGGGGGAGACTACAATCAGCCCCAGCATTTT
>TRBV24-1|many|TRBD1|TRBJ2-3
CATSDTGQGAASDTQYF
TGTGCCACCAGTGACACCGGACAGGGGGCGGCTTCAGATACGCAGTATTTT
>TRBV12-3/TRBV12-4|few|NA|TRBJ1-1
CASSFESGVGTEAFF
TGTGCCAGCAGTTTCGAGTCCGGGGTCGGCACTGAAGCTTTCTTT
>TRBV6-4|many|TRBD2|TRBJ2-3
CASSETSGGADTQYF
TGTGCCAGCAGTGAAACTAGCGGGGGGGCAGATACGCAGTATTTT
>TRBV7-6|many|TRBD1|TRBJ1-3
CASSSGQLSGNTIYF
TGTGCCAGCAGCTCGGGACAGCTCTCTGGAAACACCATATATTTT
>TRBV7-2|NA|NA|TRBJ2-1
CASSLWSPGSYNEQFF
TGTGCCAGCAGCTTGTGGAGCCCGGGCTCCTACAATGAGCAGTTCTTC
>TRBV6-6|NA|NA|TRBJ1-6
CASSYPSRGDAPLHF
TGTGCCAGCAGTTACCCTTCTCGCGGAGATGCACCCCTCCACTTT
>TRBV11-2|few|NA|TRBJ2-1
CASSLLRGLDNEQFF
TGTGCCAGCAGCTTGTTGCGGGGCCTCGACAATGAGCAGTTCTTC
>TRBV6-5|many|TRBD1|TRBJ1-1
CASSWTGDTEAFF
TGTGCCAGCAGTTGGACAGGGGACACTGAAGCTTTCTTT
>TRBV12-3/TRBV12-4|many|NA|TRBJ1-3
CASSLRHSGNTIYF
TGTGCCAGCAGTTTACGACACTCTGGAAACACCATATATTTT
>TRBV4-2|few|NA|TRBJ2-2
CASSQDNSANTGELFF
TGTGCCAGCAGCCAAGATAACAGCGCGAACACCGGGGAGCTGTTTTTT
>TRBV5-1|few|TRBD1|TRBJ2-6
CASSRQNRGSGANVLTF
TGCGCCAGCAGCCGACAAAACAGGGGCTCTGGGGCCAACGTCCTGACTTTC
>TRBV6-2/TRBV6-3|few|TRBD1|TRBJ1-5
CASSYPGTVPRPQHF
TGTGCCAGCAGTTATCCCGGGACAGTCCCCAGGCCCCAGCATTTT
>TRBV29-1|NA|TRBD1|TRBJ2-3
CSVVMQGASTDTQYF
TGCAGCGTTGTGATGCAGGGGGCGAGCACAGATACGCAGTATTTT
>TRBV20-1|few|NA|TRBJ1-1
CSARDTLTEAFF
TGCAGTGCTAGAGATACCCTGACTGAAGCTTTCTTT
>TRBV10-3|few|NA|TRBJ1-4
CAVNRATNEKLFF
TGTGCCGTTAACAGGGCAACTAATGAAAAACTGTTTTTT
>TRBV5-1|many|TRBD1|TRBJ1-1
CASSPRTGGLTEAFF
TGCGCCAGCAGCCCCCGGACAGGGGGTCTCACTGAAGCTTTCTTT